Listed below are T cell receptor beta chains from one sample, sequenced in a study of blood T cell repertoires in COVID-19. Clones were read by immunoSEQ multiplex PCR, and TCRdb kept only the in-frame ones, dropping some. The data show approximately 180,000 clones, 85% seen once. Sequencing was carried out using peripheral blood. The receptor set was obtained from a person aged 70 to 79 with COVID-19, enrolled during active disease. Each CDR3 is given with its conserved first and last residue.

length,V,CDR3
15,TRBV7-3,CASRVGGPAGNEQFF
11,TRBV6-5,CASGTGQPQHF
11,TRBV10-3,CATTGGHEQYF
14,TRBV7-2,CASSLAGQDYGYTF
14,TRBV28,CASSLFRGGDTQYF
16,TRBV6-2/TRBV6-3,CASSSGRLASTYEQYF
14,TRBV19,CASSIQGTSYEQYF
13,TRBV2,CASSEFNNYGYTF
16,TRBV6-2/TRBV6-3,CASSYSTAGSPYEQYF
14,TRBV28,CASSKTGVGTEQFF
13,TRBV4-3,CASSRTRYNEQFF
17,TRBV6-2/TRBV6-3,CASSLRRGGGSAETQYF
14,TRBV7-8,CASSLNPSGNGYTF
14,TRBV5-1,CASSLEGLVDTQYF
18,TRBV21-1,CASSKAGGIQGAGQPQHF
17,TRBV7-2,CASSRDSQAARSYGYTF
18,TRBV28,CASSFPRTGGSYNQPQHF
15,TRBV5-6,CASSPAPRGTDTQYF
12,TRBV5-4,CASSLGQQQAFF
12,TRBV29-1,CSVDRGKAEAFF
15,TRBV19,CASSIDGTASYEQYF
18,TRBV5-4,CASSHGLAGLSSYNEQFF
17,TRBV7-9,CASSLEQGAPRGETQYF